This T cell receptor beta chain was retrieved from a study of PD-1 blockade in classical Hodgkin lymphoma. CDR3 length equals 16 residues. After removal of 5 bases from V and 2 bases from J, the junction contained 11 bases not matched to a gene. About this clone: What it recognizes is unknown.

Study-level findings and limits: Baseline diversity was lower in partial responders and progressors than complete responders. Prior therapy or disease activity may underlie the repertoire differences, whose causes remain undefined. CD4+ TCR diversity rose significantly by C4D1, and CD8+ TCR diversity did not. Nivolumab initiated under 1 year post-ASCT led to patient exclusion.

The repertoire was sequenced with immunoSEQ multiplex PCR; TCRdb's copy has only in-frame clones and lacks some. The sample contains 20,000 or so clones, about 88% of which appear only once. The time point is: cycle 4 day 1 (C4D1), after 5 to 7 weeks of nivolumab. In every patient, relapse followed autologous stem cell transplantation, while exposure to brentuximab vedotin differed. Magnetic negative selection of thawed PBMCs yielded the CD8+ T cells. The material was CD8+ T cells from blood, obtained before the fourth cycle of nivolumab. The TCR originated in a human donor with classical Hodgkin lymphoma. The chain uses TRBV5-3 and TRBJ2-3; the match to TRBD1 covers 7 bases. TRBV5-3 belongs to the ORF category, with a function that is uncertain. CDR3 sequence: CARRNRGPKYTDTQYF. The DNA of the CDR3 is TGTGCCAGAAGAAACAGGGGCCCCAAATACACAGATACGCAGTATTTT.